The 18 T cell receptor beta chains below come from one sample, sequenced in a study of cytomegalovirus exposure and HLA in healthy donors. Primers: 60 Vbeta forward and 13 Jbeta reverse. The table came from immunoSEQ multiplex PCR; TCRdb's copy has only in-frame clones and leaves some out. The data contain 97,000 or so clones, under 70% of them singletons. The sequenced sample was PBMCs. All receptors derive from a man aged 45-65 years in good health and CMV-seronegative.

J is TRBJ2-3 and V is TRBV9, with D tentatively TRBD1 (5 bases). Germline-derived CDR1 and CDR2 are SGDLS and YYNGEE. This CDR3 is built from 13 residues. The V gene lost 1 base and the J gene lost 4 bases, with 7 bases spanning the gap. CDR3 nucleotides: TGTGCCAGCAGCGTAACAGGCCCAGATACGCAGTATTTT. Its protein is CASSVTGPDTQYF.

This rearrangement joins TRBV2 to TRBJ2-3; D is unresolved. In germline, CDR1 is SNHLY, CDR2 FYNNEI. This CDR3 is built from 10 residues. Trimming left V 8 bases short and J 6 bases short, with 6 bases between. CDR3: CASQSDTQYF. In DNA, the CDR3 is TGTGCCAGCCAGTCCGATACGCAGTATTTT.

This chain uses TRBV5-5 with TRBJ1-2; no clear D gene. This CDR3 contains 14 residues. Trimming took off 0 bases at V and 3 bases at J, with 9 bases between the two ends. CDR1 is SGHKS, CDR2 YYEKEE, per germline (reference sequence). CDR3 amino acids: CASSLGSGDYGYTF. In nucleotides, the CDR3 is TGTGCCAGCAGCTTGGGTTCGGGTGACTATGGCTACACCTTC.

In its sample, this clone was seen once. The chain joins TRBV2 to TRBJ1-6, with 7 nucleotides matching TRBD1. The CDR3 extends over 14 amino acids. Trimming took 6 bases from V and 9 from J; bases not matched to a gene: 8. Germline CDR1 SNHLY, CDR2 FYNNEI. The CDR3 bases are TGTGCCAGCAGGGAGGGACAGCCGGTTTCACCCCTCCACTTT. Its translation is CASREGQPVSPLHF.

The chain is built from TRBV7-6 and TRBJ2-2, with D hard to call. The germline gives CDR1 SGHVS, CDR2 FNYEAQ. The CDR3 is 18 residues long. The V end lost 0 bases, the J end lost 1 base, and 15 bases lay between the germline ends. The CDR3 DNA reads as TGTGCCAGCAGCTTAGCGCTCAGCCAGCGATTGAACACCGGGGAGCTGTTTTTT. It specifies CASSLALSQRLNTGELFF.

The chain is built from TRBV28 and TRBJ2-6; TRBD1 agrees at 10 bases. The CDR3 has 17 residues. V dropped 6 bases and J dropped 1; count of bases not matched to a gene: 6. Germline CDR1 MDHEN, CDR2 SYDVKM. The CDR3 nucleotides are TGTGCCAGCAGCCGCGACAGGGGGCTTTCTGGGGCCAACGTCCTGACTTTC. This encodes CASSRDRGLSGANVLTF.

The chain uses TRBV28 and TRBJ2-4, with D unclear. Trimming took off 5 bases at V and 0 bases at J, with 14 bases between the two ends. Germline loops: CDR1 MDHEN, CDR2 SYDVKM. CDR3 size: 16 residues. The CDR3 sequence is CASSLLGIIAKNIQYF. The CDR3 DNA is TGTGCCAGCAGTCTTCTAGGAATAATAGCCAAAAACATTCAGTACTTC.

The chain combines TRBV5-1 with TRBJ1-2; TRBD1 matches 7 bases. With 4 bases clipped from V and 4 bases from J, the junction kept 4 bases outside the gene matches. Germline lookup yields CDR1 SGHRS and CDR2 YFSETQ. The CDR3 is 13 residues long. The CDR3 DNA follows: TGCGCCAGCAGCCGCGACAGGGCCTATGGCTACACCTTC. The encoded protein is CASSRDRAYGYTF.

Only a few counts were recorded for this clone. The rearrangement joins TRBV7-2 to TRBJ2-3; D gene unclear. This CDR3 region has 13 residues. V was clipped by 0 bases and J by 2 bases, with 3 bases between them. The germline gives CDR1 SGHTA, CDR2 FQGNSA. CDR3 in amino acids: CASSLAYTDTQYF. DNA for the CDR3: TGTGCCAGCAGCTTAGCCTACACAGATACGCAGTATTTT.

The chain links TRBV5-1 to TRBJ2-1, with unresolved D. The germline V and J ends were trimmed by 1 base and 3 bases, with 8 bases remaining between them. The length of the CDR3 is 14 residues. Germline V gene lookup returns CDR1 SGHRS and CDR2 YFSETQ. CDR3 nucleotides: TGCGCCAGCAGCTTGAGTGGGCGCTACAATGAGCAGTTCTTC. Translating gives CASSLSGRYNEQFF. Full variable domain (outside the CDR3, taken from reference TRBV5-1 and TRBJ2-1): KAGVTQTPRYLIKTRGQQVTLSCSPISGHRSVSWYQQTPGQGLQFLFEYFSETQRNKGNFPGRFSGRQFSNSRSEMNVSTLELGDSALYLCASSLSGRYNEQFFGPGTRLTVL.

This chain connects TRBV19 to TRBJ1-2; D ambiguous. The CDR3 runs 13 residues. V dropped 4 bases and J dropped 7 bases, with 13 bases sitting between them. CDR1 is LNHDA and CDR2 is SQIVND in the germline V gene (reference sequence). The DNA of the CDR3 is TGTGCCAGTAGTAACCGCCCGTCGCGTGGCTACACCTTC. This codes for CASSNRPSRGYTF.

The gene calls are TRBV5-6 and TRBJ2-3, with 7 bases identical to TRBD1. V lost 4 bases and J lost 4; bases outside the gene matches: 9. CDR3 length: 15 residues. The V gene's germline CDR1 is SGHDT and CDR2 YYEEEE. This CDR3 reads CASSEAGQGADTQYF. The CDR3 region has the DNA TGTGCCAGCAGCGAGGCAGGGCAGGGGGCAGATACGCAGTATTTT.

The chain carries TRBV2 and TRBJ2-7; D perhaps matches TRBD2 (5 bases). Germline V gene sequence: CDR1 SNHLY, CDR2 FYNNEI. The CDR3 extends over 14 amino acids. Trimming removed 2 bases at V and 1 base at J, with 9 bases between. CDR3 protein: CASSELGVSYEQYF. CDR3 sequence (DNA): TGTGCCAGCAGTGAACTCGGGGTTTCCTACGAGCAGTACTTC. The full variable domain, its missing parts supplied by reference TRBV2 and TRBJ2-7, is EPEVTQTPSHQVTQMGQEVILRCVPISNHLYFYWYRQILGQKVEFLVSFYNNEISEKSEIFDDQFSVERPDGSNFTLKIRSTKLEDSAMYFCASSELGVSYEQYFGPGTRLTVT.

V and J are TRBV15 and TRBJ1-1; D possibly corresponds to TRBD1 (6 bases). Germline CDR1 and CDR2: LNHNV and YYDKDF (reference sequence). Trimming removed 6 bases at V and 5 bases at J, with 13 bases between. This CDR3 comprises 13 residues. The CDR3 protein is CATSVGGRTEAFF. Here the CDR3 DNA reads TGTGCCACCAGTGTAGGGGGTAGAACTGAAGCTTTCTTT.

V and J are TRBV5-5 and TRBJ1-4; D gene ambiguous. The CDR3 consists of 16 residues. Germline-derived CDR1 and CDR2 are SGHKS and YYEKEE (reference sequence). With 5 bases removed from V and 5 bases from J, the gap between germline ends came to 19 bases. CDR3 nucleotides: TGTGCCAGCAGTTATGACGGCGGGAGCCAGAATGAAAAACTGTTTTTT. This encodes CASSYDGGSQNEKLFF.

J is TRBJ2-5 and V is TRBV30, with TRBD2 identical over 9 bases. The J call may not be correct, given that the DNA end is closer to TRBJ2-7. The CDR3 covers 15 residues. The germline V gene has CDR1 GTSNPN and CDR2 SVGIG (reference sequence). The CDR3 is CACSSGRIYTYEQYF. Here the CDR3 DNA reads TGTGCCTGCTCAAGCGGGAGGATTTACACCTACGAGCAGTACTTC.

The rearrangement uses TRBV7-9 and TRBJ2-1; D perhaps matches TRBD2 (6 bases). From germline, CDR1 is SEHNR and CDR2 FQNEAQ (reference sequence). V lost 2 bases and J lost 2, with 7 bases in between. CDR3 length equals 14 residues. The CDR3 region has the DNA TGTGCCAGCAGCTTAACTAGCACCTACAATGAGCAGTTCTTC. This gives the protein CASSLTSTYNEQFF.

This CDR3 reads CASSQSLVDGEYGEKLFF. The CDR3 nucleotides are TGTGCCAGCAGCCAATCCCTCGTGGACGGGGAATATGGTGAAAAACTGTTTTTT. The V gene is TRBV16, the J gene TRBJ1-4; unclear D gene. V lost 0 bases and J lost 7, with 21 bases in between. The CDR3 is made up of 18 amino acids. Germline values: CDR1 KGHSY, CDR2 FQNENV. Looking up the rest from reference TRBV16 and TRBJ1-4 gives the full variable domain: GEEVAQTPKHLVRGEGQKAKLYCAPIKGHSYVFWYQQVLKNEFKFLISFQNENVFDETGMPKERFSAKCLPNSPCSLEIQATKLEDSAVYFCASSQSLVDGEYGEKLFFGSGTQLSVL.